This record looks at one T cell receptor beta chain sequence and its context. Its antigen specificity is not known. Within one base of it there is no much larger clone, and no base qualities were kept. This entry belongs to a study of cytomegalovirus exposure and HLA in healthy donors (dated by TCRdb to about 2017). Regarding the complete study: The 670 or so repertoires of the first cohort and the 120 validation repertoires were produced on the same platform, according to a later analysis. To predict cytomegalovirus infection status, the study brought together high-throughput TCR immunosequencing, statistical association of individual TCRs with disease status, and machine learning. Along with the roughly 710-subject first cohort, a separate validation cohort of more than 90 different subjects was used. The study aimed to test whether signatures of past pathogen exposure could be identified by cataloging public T cell receptors.

What the authors observed across the whole study: In a later analysis, TCRs clustered in the first cohort were found to also tend to co-occur in the roughly 120 validation repertoires, with over 90% of cluster scores above 0. The validation cohort had no HLA typing available for a later analysis, so co-occurrence within that cohort was assessed over all 130 or so repertoires. The classifier was reported to diagnose cytomegalovirus status with high specificity and sensitivity in both the original cohort and the validation cohort. Three of the identified cytomegalovirus-associated TCR beta chains were confirmed in vitro to be specific for cytomegalovirus antigens. Most TCR sequences were seen in very few donors, while some public TCRs were found in many individuals. A total of 150 or so TCR beta chains were listed by the study as associated with cytomegalovirus. The authors suggested that the approach could potentially be extended to other disease states and immunological phenotypes.

Libraries were prepared through the immunoSEQ multiplex PCR assay. In the paper's pipeline: A statistical classification framework was developed to diagnose cytomegalovirus status using the catalog of TCR beta chain sequences. In its TCRdb copy, this immuneACCESS table keeps in-frame sequences only and misses some clones. Where compared with another copy, unresolved V genes explain less than half of these, and the others have no known cause. V and J calls plus clone size are reproduced from that table; the DNA served to infer D and trimming. This sample gives around 150,000 clones in total; 82% of them show up just once. The ten largest clones take up 25% to 30% of the sample. The donors belonged to the validation cohort of approximately 130 subjects, which was separate from the approximately 700-subject first cohort. Based on the germline V gene (reference sequence), the CDR1 and CDR2 sequences are GTSNPN and SVGIG. Its CDR3 holds 16 amino acids, cysteine through phenylalanine. The only DNA kept is the CDR3, 48 bases in frame from the first base. Relative to germline, V is missing 5 bases and J is missing 1 base, with 10 bases of the junction outside any gene match.

The TCR comes from a man aged 25-45 years in good health and CMV-seropositive. The rearrangement joined TRBV30 to TRBJ2-1, and 8 junctional nucleotides match TRBD2. Input material: PBMCs. The CDR3 region has the sequence CAWVSGNVRSYNEQFF. In nucleotides, the sequence is TGTGCCTGGGTTAGCGGGAATGTTAGGTCCTACAATGAGCAGTTCTTC.